This T cell receptor (beta chain) was captured in a study of blood T cell repertoires in COVID-19. Study information: PBMCs, B-cell-depleted T cells, or T cells provided the cDNA or gDNA that made up the material.

Assay used: immunoSEQ multiplex PCR; TCRdb lists only in-frame clones, some missing. Of about 100,000 clones listed, more than 85% were seen once; the top ten hold 7% to 9.5%. The source is a man aged 25 to 45 in a cohort sampled during active COVID-19. The sequencing input was peripheral blood.

Here the CDR3 reads CASSQPGTGILLAKNIQYF. CDR3 DNA: TGTGCCAGCAGCCAACCCGGGACAGGGATTCTTCTAGCCAAAAACATTCAGTACTTC. The gene calls are TRBV14 and TRBJ2-4, with 9 bases matching TRBD1. This CDR3 comprises 19 residues. J gave up 0 bases and V 2 bases, and 11 bases lay outside the gene matches. In germline, CDR1 is SGHDN, CDR2 FVKESK.